Sequencing of this T cell receptor beta chain was carried out in a study of T cells in localized non-small cell lung cancer. The CDR3 has 14 residues. The germline V gene encodes CDR1 ENHRY and CDR2 SYGVKD. Trimming stripped 6 bases from V and 4 bases from J, with 15 bases between. The data were produced by immunoSEQ multiplex PCR, yet TCRdb's version contains in-frame clones alone and is incomplete. Among fewer than 40,000 clones listed, 93% were seen once. The rearrangement links TRBV10-3 to TRBJ1-2; tentatively, D is TRBD1 (6 bases). The sample consisted of peripheral blood, taken before any cancer treatment. The sequence was obtained from a female donor at least 60 years old with stage I lung adenocarcinoma. The CDR3 sequence: CAISQQGEGYGYTF. The CDR3 DNA is TGTGCCATCAGCCAACAGGGAGAGGGCTATGGCTACACCTTC.